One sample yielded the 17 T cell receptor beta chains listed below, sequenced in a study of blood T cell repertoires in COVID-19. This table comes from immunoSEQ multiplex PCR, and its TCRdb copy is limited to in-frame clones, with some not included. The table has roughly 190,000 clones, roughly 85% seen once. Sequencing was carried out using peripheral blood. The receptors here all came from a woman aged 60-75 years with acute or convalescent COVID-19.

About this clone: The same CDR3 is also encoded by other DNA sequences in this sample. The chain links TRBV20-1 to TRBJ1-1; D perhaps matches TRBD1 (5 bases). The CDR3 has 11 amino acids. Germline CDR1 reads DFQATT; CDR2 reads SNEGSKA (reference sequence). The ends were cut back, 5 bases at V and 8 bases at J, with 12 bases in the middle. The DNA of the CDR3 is TGCAGTGCTCCTGGGCCAGGGGAAGCTTTCTTT. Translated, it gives CSAPGPGEAFF.

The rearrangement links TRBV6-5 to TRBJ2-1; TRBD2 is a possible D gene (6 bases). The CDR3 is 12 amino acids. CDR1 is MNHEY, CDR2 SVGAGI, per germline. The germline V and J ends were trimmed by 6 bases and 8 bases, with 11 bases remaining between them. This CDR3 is CASSPTGDEQFF. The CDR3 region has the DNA TGTGCCAGCAGCCCCACGGGGGATGAGCAGTTCTTC.

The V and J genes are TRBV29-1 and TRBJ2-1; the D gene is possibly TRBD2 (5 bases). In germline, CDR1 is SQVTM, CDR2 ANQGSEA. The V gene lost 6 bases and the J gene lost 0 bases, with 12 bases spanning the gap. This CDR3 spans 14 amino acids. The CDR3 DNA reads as TGCAGCGTAAGCCGGGATCCCTCCTACAATGAGCAGTTCTTC. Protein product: CSVSRDPSYNEQFF.

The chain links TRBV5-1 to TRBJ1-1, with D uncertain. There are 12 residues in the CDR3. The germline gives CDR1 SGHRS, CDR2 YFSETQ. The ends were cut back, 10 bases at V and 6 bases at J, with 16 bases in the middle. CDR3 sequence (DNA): TGCGCCGCCCCTGCGGCATGCGCTGAAGCTTTCTTT. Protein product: CAAPAACAEAFF.

The CDR3 nucleotides read TGTGCCAGCACCCAGACAGGGCTGCGTAATTCACCCCTCCACTTT. It yields the protein CASTQTGLRNSPLHF. This chain joins TRBV6-6 and TRBJ1-6; 7 bases are a match to TRBD1. The CDR3 contains 15 residues. Germline V lookup: CDR1 MNHNY, CDR2 SVGAGI (reference sequence). Trimming took 7 bases from V and 6 from J; bases not matched to a gene: 9.

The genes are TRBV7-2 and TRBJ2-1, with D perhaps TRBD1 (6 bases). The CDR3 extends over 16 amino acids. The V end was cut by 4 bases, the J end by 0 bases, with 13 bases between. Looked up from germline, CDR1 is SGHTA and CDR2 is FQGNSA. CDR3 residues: CASSSNQGSSYNEQFF. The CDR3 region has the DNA TGTGCCAGCAGCTCCAACCAGGGGAGCTCCTACAATGAGCAGTTCTTC.

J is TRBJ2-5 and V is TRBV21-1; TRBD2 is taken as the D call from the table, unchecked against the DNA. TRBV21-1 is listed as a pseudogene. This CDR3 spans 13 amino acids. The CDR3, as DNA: TGTGCCAGCAGCAAGCGTATTAAGAAGACCCAGTACTTC. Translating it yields CASSKRIKKTQYF.

The CDR3 is CASSQDMRNEQFF. DNA of the CDR3: TGTGCCAGCAGCCAAGATATGAGAAATGAGCAGTTCTTC. This chain connects TRBV3-1 (or the pseudogene TRBV3-2) to TRBJ2-1; no reliable D call. Between the trimmed V and J ends, which lost 0 bases and 7 bases, there was a span of 7 bases. The CDR3 consists of 13 residues. Per the germline V gene, CDR1 is LGHDT and CDR2 is YNNKEL (reference sequence).

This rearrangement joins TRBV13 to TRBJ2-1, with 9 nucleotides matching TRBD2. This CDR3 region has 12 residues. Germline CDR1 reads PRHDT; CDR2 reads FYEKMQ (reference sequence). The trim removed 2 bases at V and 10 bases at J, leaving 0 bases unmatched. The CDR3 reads CASSLLAGEQFF. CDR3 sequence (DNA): TGTGCCAGCAGCTTACTAGCGGGGGAGCAGTTCTTC.

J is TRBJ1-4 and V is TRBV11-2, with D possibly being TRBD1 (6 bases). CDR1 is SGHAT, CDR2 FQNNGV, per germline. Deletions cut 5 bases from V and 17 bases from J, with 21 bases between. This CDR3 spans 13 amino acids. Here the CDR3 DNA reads TGTGCCAGCAGCCCAGAGGGGCGGGGGCAGAACTTTTTT. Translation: CASSPEGRGQNFF.

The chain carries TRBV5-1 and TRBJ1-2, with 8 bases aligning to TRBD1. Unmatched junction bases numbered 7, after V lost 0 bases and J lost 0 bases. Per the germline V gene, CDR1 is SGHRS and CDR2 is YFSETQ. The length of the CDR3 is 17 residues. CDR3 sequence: CASSLVAGGQANYGYTF. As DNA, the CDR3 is TGCGCCAGCAGCTTGGTGGCAGGGGGCCAAGCTAACTATGGCTACACCTTC.

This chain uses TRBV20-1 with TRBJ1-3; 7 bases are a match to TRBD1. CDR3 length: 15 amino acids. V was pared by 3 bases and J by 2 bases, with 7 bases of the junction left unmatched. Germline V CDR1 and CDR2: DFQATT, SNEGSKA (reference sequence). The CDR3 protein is CSASAGGTAGNTIYF. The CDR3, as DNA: TGCAGTGCTAGTGCCGGCGGGACAGCTGGAAACACCATATATTTT.

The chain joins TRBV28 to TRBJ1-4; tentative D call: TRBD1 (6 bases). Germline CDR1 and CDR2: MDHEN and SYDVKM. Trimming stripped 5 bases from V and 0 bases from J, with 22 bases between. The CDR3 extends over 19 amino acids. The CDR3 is CASSPMPGTTAATNEKLFF. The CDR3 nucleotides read TGTGCCAGCAGTCCCATGCCCGGGACAACCGCTGCAACTAATGAAAAACTGTTTTTT.

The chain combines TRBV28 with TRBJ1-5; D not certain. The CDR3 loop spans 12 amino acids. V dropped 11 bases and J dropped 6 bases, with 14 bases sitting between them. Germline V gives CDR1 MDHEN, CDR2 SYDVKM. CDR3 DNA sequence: TGTGCCGGTTCCGGTGGAGGTCAGCCCCAGCATTTT. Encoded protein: CAGSGGGQPQHF.

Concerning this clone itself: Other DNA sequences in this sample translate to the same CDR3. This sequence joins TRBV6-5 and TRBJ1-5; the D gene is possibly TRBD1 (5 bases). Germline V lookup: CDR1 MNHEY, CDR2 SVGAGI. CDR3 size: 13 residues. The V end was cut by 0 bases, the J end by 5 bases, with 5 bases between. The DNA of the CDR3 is TGTGCCAGCAGTTACTCCAGGGATCAGCCCCAGCATTTT. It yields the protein CASSYSRDQPQHF.

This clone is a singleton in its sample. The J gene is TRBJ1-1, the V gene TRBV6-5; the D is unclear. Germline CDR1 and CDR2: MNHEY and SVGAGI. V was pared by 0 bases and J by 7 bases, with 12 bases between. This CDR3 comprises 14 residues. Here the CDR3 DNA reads TGTGCCAGCAGTTACTCGTCGGTCGTTGGTGAAGCTTTCTTT. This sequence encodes CASSYSSVVGEAFF.

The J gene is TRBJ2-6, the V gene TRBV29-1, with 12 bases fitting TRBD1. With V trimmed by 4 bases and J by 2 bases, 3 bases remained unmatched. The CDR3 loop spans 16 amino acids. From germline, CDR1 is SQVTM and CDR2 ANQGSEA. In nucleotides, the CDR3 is TGCAGCGTTGTAGGGGACAGGGGGCCTGGGGCCAACGTCCTGACTTTC. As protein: CSVVGDRGPGANVLTF. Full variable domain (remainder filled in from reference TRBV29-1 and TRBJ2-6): SAVISQKPSRDICQRGTSLTIQCQVDSQVTMMFWYRQQPGQSLTLIATANQGSEATYESGFVIDKFPISRPNLTFSTLTVSNMSPEDSSIYLCSVVGDRGPGANVLTFGAGSRLTVL.